Shown below are 24 T cell receptor beta chains from a single sample sequenced in a study of regulatory T cells in long-lasting Graves disease. Building of the TCR beta libraries involved iRepertoire HTBI primers and Arm-PCR of CDR3 regions. TCRdb reprocessed the multiplex PCR reads via MiXCR and lists one record per CDR3 protein. The sample has about 610,000 distinct CDR3 sequences, 15% to 20% seen once. Time point indicated: newly diagnosed GD, antithyroid drugs for less than 3 months. RNA extracted from PBMCs served as the sequencing template. These data also formed part of another study, on T cells in Graves' hyperthyroidism and ophthalmopathy.

This specimen was peripheral blood mononuclear cells (PBMCs), taken at new diagnosis, from a patient treated with antithyroid drugs. These receptors all stem from a man younger than 35 with Graves disease.

This clonotype was recorded many times. The chain combines TRBV7-3 with TRBJ2-7; 9 bases line up with TRBD2. The V gene end was trimmed by 5 bases and the J gene end by 6 bases; junction bases not matched to a gene: 8. The germline V gene has CDR1 SGHTA and CDR2 FQGTGA. There are 14 residues in the CDR3. CDR3 nucleotide sequence: TGTGCCAGCAGCCAGGGGCGGGAGGGGTCCGAGCAGTACTTC. Translating it yields CASSQGREGSEQYF.

This clonotype was seen a few times. The rearrangement joins TRBV13 to TRBJ1-2, with 9 nucleotides matching TRBD1. Germline CDR1 reads PRHDT; CDR2 reads FYEKMQ (reference sequence). The CDR3 length is 14 residues. The J segment lost 6 bases and the V segment lost 3 bases, leaving 5 bases of the junction unmatched. CDR3 DNA: TGTGCCAGCAGCTTCCGGGACAGGGTACATGGCTACACCTTC. The encoded protein is CASSFRDRVHGYTF.

This clonotype was counted many times. The V and J genes are TRBV27 and TRBJ2-5; TRBD2 might be the D (5 bases). The CDR3 is 15 amino acids. V was trimmed by 0 bases and J by 2 bases, leaving 10 bases between them. CDR1 is MNHEY, CDR2 SMNVEV, per germline (reference sequence). The CDR3 loop is CASSLSRDAQETQYF. In DNA form, the CDR3 reads TGTGCCAGCAGTTTATCGAGGGATGCACAAGAGACCCAGTACTTC.

This clonotype was seen at least ten times. V gene TRBV5-1 combines with J gene TRBJ1-1; 7 bases agree with TRBD1. The CDR3 totals 14 residues. Germline V CDR1 and CDR2: SGHRS, YFSETQ. Trimming removed 4 bases from V and 1 base from J; junction bases left unmatched: 4. CDR3: CASSGGQRNTEAFF. The CDR3 DNA reads TGCGCCAGCAGCGGGGGACAGAGGAACACTGAAGCTTTCTTT.

This clonotype was seen ten or more times. CDR3 residues: CSASGLTSSYEQYF. CDR3 bases: TGCAGTGCTAGTGGACTGACGAGCTCCTACGAGCAGTACTTC. V and J are TRBV20-1 and TRBJ2-7; weak D call: TRBD2 (5 bases). Trimming shortened V by 3 bases and J by 0 bases, and 12 bases separated the two germline ends. Germline CDR1 DFQATT, CDR2 SNEGSKA (reference sequence). The CDR3 is 14 residues long.

CDR3 in amino acids: CASSLWGGTSTDTQYF. The CDR3 DNA follows: TGCGCCAGCAGCTTGTGGGGCGGAACTAGCACAGATACGCAGTATTTT. The rearrangement links TRBV5-1 to TRBJ2-3, with TRBD1 as a possible D gene (5 bases). V lost 1 base and J 0 bases, leaving 12 bases between the germline ends. This CDR3 comprises 16 residues. Germline V gene lookup returns CDR1 SGHRS and CDR2 YFSETQ.

The chain has TRBV19 and TRBJ1-1; D is perhaps TRBD1 (5 bases). Germline-derived CDR1 and CDR2 are LNHDA and SQIVND (reference sequence). The ends were cut back, 8 bases at V and 6 bases at J, with 13 bases in the middle. The CDR3 is 12 amino acids. CDR3 sequence: CASSTEGPEAFF. CDR3 bases: TGTGCCAGTTCGACAGAGGGCCCTGAAGCTTTCTTT.

The chain joins TRBV7-9 to TRBJ2-1, with TRBD2 matching 7 bases. Germline V gives CDR1 SEHNR, CDR2 FQNEAQ (reference sequence). The trim removed 5 bases at V and 9 bases at J, leaving 13 bases unmatched. CDR3 length equals 15 residues. DNA for the CDR3: TGTGCCAGCAGCCCAGCCCCCATCTGGGGGGGTGAGCAGTTCTTC. Its translation: CASSPAPIWGGEQFF.

The table lists this clonotype with many counts. The J gene is TRBJ2-5, the V gene TRBV12-5; 10 positions agree with TRBD1. There are 13 residues in the CDR3. After removal of 4 bases from V and 4 bases from J, the junction contained 0 bases not matched to a gene. CDR1 and CDR2 (germline): LGHNT, FRNRAP. CDR3 nucleotides: TGTGCTAGTGGTTGGACAGGGGGAGAGACCCAGTACTTC. As protein: CASGWTGGETQYF.

This clonotype showed up just a few times. The chain joins TRBV5-1 to TRBJ2-1; possibly TRBD2 for D (6 bases). V was shortened by 3 bases and J by 0 bases, with 13 bases between the two germline ends. Germline V lookup: CDR1 SGHRS, CDR2 YFSETQ. The CDR3 has 16 residues. DNA of the CDR3: TGCGCCAGCAGCTCCGTAGCGGAGTTCTCCTACAATGAGCAGTTCTTC. Its protein is CASSSVAEFSYNEQFF. Filled out from reference TRBV5-1 and TRBJ2-1, the complete variable domain reads KAGVTQTPRYLIKTRGQQVTLSCSPISGHRSVSWYQQTPGQGLQFLFEYFSETQRNKGNFPGRFSGRQFSNSRSEMNVSTLELGDSALYLCASSSVAEFSYNEQFFGPGTRLTVL.

This clonotype appeared many times. This sequence joins TRBV7-9 and TRBJ2-1; a weak D match, TRBD2 (6 bases). Trimming shortened V by 5 bases and J by 13 bases, and 21 bases separated the two germline ends. Germline V gene data show CDR1 as SEHNR and CDR2 as FQNEAQ (reference sequence). This CDR3 is built from 14 residues. This chain's CDR3 is CASSAAETRKPQFF. In DNA form, the CDR3 reads TGTGCCAGCAGCGCCGCCGAGACTAGAAAGCCCCAGTTCTTC.

This clonotype was detected many times. The chain couples TRBV6-1 to TRBJ2-7; 7 nucleotides line up with TRBD2. Unmatched junction bases numbered 4, after V lost 8 bases and J lost 0 bases. The germline V gene has CDR1 MNHNS and CDR2 SASEGT. The CDR3 is 13 amino acids. CDR3 residues: CASVTGGSYEQYF. Written as DNA, the CDR3 is TGTGCCAGCGTCACGGGGGGCTCCTACGAGCAGTACTTC.

The table lists this clonotype with many counts. The chain carries TRBV20-1 and TRBJ2-4, with 8 bases that match TRBD2. V shed 0 bases and J 8 bases; nucleotides not matched to a gene: 9. The CDR3 runs to 15 residues. Germline CDR1 is DFQATT and CDR2 is SNEGSKA (reference sequence). This chain's CDR3 is CSARDREGRLDIQYF. The CDR3 DNA reads as TGCAGTGCTAGAGATCGGGAGGGGCGGTTAGACATTCAGTACTTC.

This clonotype has at least ten counts. CDR3 in amino acids: CSVDRAQGMGDTQYF. CDR3 in DNA: TGCAGCGTGGACAGGGCCCAGGGGATGGGAGATACGCAGTATTTT. The chain carries TRBV29-1 and TRBJ2-3; 8 nucleotides match TRBD1. CDR1 SQVTM and CDR2 ANQGSEA come from the germline V gene. V shed 6 bases and J 5 bases; nucleotides not matched to a gene: 13. This CDR3 has 15 residues.

This clonotype was found a few times. The V gene is TRBV15, the J gene TRBJ2-1, with TRBD2 matching over 13 bases. The length of the CDR3 is 16 residues. The J segment lost 6 bases and the V segment lost 2 bases, leaving 4 bases of the junction unmatched. Germline CDR1 and CDR2: LNHNV and YYDKDF (reference sequence). CDR3 sequence (DNA): TGTGCCACCAGCAGAACGGGACTAGCGGGATCCAATGAGCAGTTCTTC. The encoded protein is CATSRTGLAGSNEQFF. Variable domain in full (rest from reference TRBV15 and TRBJ2-1): DAMVIQNPRYQVTQFGKPVTLSCSQTLNHNVMYWYQQKSSQAPKLLFHYYDKDFNNEADTPDNFQSRRPNTSFCFLDIRSPGLGDTAMYLCATSRTGLAGSNEQFFGPGTRLTVL.

The sample holds a few counts of this clonotype. J is TRBJ1-2 and V is TRBV28, with a possible D match to TRBD1 (5 bases). In germline, CDR1 is MDHEN, CDR2 SYDVKM. The CDR3 runs to 11 residues. V shed 9 bases and J shed 5 bases, with 10 bases lying between them. In DNA, the CDR3 is TGTGCCAGTGGGGGGGAATATGGCTACACCTTC. Translating it yields CASGGEYGYTF.

This clonotype showed up many times. This chain joins TRBV5-4 and TRBJ1-5, with 8 bases matching TRBD1. With V trimmed by 4 bases and J by 6 bases, 3 bases remained unmatched. This CDR3 is built from 13 residues. Germline CDR1 reads SGHNT; CDR2 reads YYREEE (reference sequence). Here the CDR3 reads CASSADRGQPQHF. CDR3 nucleotides: TGTGCCAGCAGCGCTGACAGGGGTCAGCCCCAGCATTTT.

In its sample, this clonotype was seen many times. The V and J genes are TRBV11-2 and TRBJ2-7; possible D gene TRBD1, 7 bases. CDR3 size: 15 residues. Germline values: CDR1 SGHAT, CDR2 FQNNGV. Trimming removed 6 bases at V and 7 bases at J, with 22 bases between. The CDR3 region has the DNA TGTGCCAGCAGTTACGATTCAGGGGGGATCGGGGAGCAGTACTTC. Amino acid sequence: CASSYDSGGIGEQYF.

Ten or more counts support this clonotype. The V gene is TRBV12-3 or TRBV12-4, the J gene TRBJ2-3, with 14 bases lining up with TRBD2. The CDR3 sequence is 15 residues long. J gave up 6 bases and V 6 bases, and 5 bases lay outside the gene matches. The CDR3 reads CASSSGTSGSDTQYF. In nucleotides, the CDR3 is TGTGCCAGCAGCTCCGGGACTAGCGGGAGTGATACGCAGTATTTT.

The chain recombines TRBV11-2 with TRBJ2-5; D unresolved. Germline V gene lookup returns CDR1 SGHAT and CDR2 FQNNGV. V was clipped by 5 bases and J by 1 base, with 8 bases between them. The CDR3 spans 13 residues. Written as DNA, the CDR3 is TGTGCCAGCAGCCGTCAGGTCCAAGAGACCCAGTACTTC. It specifies CASSRQVQETQYF.

With respect to this clonotype: A much larger clone lies a single base off, so this may be a read error. The V call is TRBV3-1, the J call TRBJ2-7, with D tentatively TRBD1 or TRBD2 (5 bases each). V was pared by 6 bases and J by 6 bases, with 18 bases between. The CDR3 contains 14 residues. CDR1 is LGHDT, CDR2 YNNKEL, per germline (reference sequence). Written as DNA, the CDR3 is TGTGCCAGCAGTCCCCGGGACGCCACCACCGAGCAGTACTTC. Its translation is CASSPRDATTEQYF.

This clonotype occurred a few times. The chain couples TRBV28 to TRBJ1-3; TRBD1 is a possible D gene (5 bases). V was pared by 5 bases and J by 3 bases, with 14 bases between. This CDR3 region has 15 residues. Looked up from germline, CDR1 is MDHEN and CDR2 is SYDVKM. The CDR3: CASSPPLGGGNTIYF. CDR3 sequence (DNA): TGTGCCAGCAGTCCACCCCTCGGGGGTGGAAACACCATATATTTT.

A few counts support this clonotype. The chain has TRBV13 and TRBJ1-3; a possible D gene is TRBD1 (5 bases). The CDR3 is 16 residues long. From germline, CDR1 is PRHDT and CDR2 FYEKMQ (reference sequence). The V gene lost 3 bases and the J gene lost 8 bases, with 20 bases spanning the gap. The CDR3 protein is CASSFRDRARTDTIYF. The CDR3 DNA reads as TGTGCCAGCAGCTTCCGTGACAGAGCCCGTACGGACACCATATATTTT.

This clonotype was seen a few times. The chain links TRBV19 to TRBJ2-2; D gene ambiguous. The germline CDR1 and CDR2 sequences are LNHDA and SQIVND (reference sequence). The CDR3 covers 14 residues. V gave up 6 bases and J gave up 3 bases, with 11 bases separating them. The CDR3 DNA is TGTGCCAGTAGCCCCCTCCGGGACACCGGGGAGCTGTTTTTT. This translates into CASSPLRDTGELFF.